This T cell receptor beta chain stems from a study of T cell repertoires in cytomegalovirus infection. Study details: Epitope selection comprised recently identified HLA-C-restricted CMV epitopes and well-studied HLA-B-restricted CMV epitopes. Matching HLA type, along with CMV infection, was indicated by public TCR beta signatures.

TCRdb fed the reads into MiXCR, producing one record per CDR3 protein. The sample lists approximately 350,000 distinct CDR3 sequences, approximately 30% occurring once. Regarding this clonotype: Its antigen remains unidentified.

Study observations and caveats: It was HLA-C-restricted CMV-specific TCR beta clonotypes that dominated the response ex vivo. Cumulative frequency (of public TCR beta family members) identified carriers of CMV plus the relevant HLA.

The ends were cut back, 1 base at V and 8 bases at J, with 12 bases in the middle. The CDR3 runs to 15 residues. CDR1 and CDR2 from the germline V gene are SGHTA and FQGNSA. The clonotype comes from a human donor in good health (CMV status not recorded). Some clones in this sample may be carry-over from other donors' samples. The V gene is TRBV7-2, the J gene TRBJ1-6, with unresolved D. This material consisted of cultured PBMCs, taken from culture after CMV antigen stimulation. CDR3 loop: CASSLDGRWDSPLHF. The CDR3 DNA follows: TGTGCCAGCAGCTTAGATGGCAGGTGGGATTCACCCCTCCACTTT. The full variable domain, in which reference TRBV7-2 and TRBJ1-6 provide the parts outside the CDR3, is GAGVSQSPSNKVTEKGKDVELRCDPISGHTALYWYRQSLGQGLEFLIYFQGNSAPDKSGLPSDRFSAERTGGSVSTLTIQRTQQEDSAVYLCASSLDGRWDSPLHFGNGTRLTVT.